This is a list of T cell receptor beta chains from one sample in a study of TIL therapy for anti-PD-1-resistant metastatic lung cancer. Data came from immunoSEQ multiplex PCR; TCRdb stores just in-frame clones and leaves some out. The sample records about 36,000 clones, 73% being singletons. Sequences were derived from blood, sampled at baseline. These receptors originate from a person aged 25 to 85 with non-small cell lung cancer. The CDR3 runs from the conserved cysteine through the conserved F or W. A D gene is named only where the DNA matches it firmly. Size is omitted from some rows. Given values are once, few, many or a class for expanded clones.

TRBD1,TRBV28,TRBJ1-1,NA,CASSFTGGATTEAFF,TGTGCCAGCAGTTTCACAGGGGGCGCGACCACTGAAGCTTTCTTT
TRBD1,TRBV10-3,TRBJ2-1,once,CAISDGTGEHEQFF,TGTGCCATCAGTGATGGGACAGGGGAGCATGAGCAGTTCTTC
TRBD1,TRBV6-1,TRBJ2-1,once,CASSEPGQGHNEQFF,TGTGCCAGCAGTGAACCGGGACAGGGACACAATGAGCAGTTCTTC
NA,TRBV5-4,TRBJ1-1,once,CASSQVSGRGSAFF,TGTGCCAGCAGCCAAGTATCCGGAAGGGGCTCAGCTTTCTTT
NA,TRBV28,TRBJ2-2,few,CASSSAGRAGELFF,TGTGCCAGCAGTTCCGCGGGGCGGGCCGGGGAGCTGTTTTTT
NA,TRBV7-9,TRBJ1-1,few,CASSFRQANTEAFF,TGTGCCAGCAGCTTCAGACAGGCGAACACTGAAGCTTTCTTT
NA,TRBV2,TRBJ2-7,NA,CASSRLGQSYEQYF,TGTGCCAGCAGTCGCCTGGGGCAGTCCTACGAGCAGTACTTC
NA,TRBV5-4,TRBJ2-3,NA,CASASSTDTQYF,TGTGCCAGCGCATCTAGCACAGATACGCAGTATTTT
NA,TRBV5-4,TRBJ2-5,NA,CASSLGGTRETQYF,TGTGCCAGCAGCTTGGGAGGCACCCGGGAGACCCAGTACTTC
TRBD1,TRBV7-9,TRBJ2-7,NA,CASSLATGNSYEQYF,TGTGCCAGCAGCTTAGCGACAGGGAACTCCTACGAGCAGTACTTC
TRBD2,TRBV9,TRBJ2-3,NA,CASSGGLADSTDTQYF,TGTGCCAGCAGCGGAGGACTAGCCGATAGCACAGATACGCAGTATTTT
NA,TRBV20-1,TRBJ2-7,few,CSAESHYEQYF,TGCAGTGCGGAGTCCCACTACGAGCAGTACTTC
TRBD1,TRBV19,TRBJ2-7,few,CASSSGTGGYEQYF,TGTGCCAGCAGTTCGGGGACAGGGGGCTACGAGCAGTACTTC
NA,TRBV7-8,TRBJ2-1,NA,CASSFFGREQFF,TGTGCCAGCAGCTTTTTTGGGCGAGAGCAGTTCTTC
NA,TRBV28,TRBJ1-5,NA,CASSYRTVRRDQPQHF,TGTGCCAGCAGTTATAGGACCGTCAGACGGGATCAGCCCCAGCATTTT
NA,TRBV27,TRBJ2-2,NA,CASSFGNTGELFF,TGTGCCAGCAGTTTCGGTAACACCGGGGAGCTGTTTTTT
TRBD1,TRBV9,TRBJ2-2,NA,CASSGTGTGGFTGELFF,TGTGCCAGCAGCGGGACCGGGACAGGGGGCTTCACCGGGGAGCTGTTTTTT
TRBD1,TRBV27,TRBJ1-4,NA,CASTTTGGNEKLFF,TGTGCCAGCACCACGACAGGGGGGAATGAAAAACTGTTTTTT
NA,TRBV27,TRBJ1-1,NA,CASSIRTGGTEAFF,TGTGCCAGCAGCATTCGTACGGGCGGGACTGAAGCTTTCTTT
TRBD1,TRBV7-3,TRBJ1-2,NA,CASSPQGASYGYTF,TGTGCCAGCAGCCCACAGGGGGCGAGCTATGGCTACACCTTC
TRBD2,TRBV30,TRBJ2-7,NA,CAWVWREQGEQYF,TGTGCCTGGGTCTGGCGGGAGCAGGGCGAGCAGTACTTC
TRBD2,TRBV2,TRBJ2-1,NA,CASMAGEAEQFF,TGTGCCAGCATGGCGGGAGAGGCTGAGCAGTTCTTC
TRBD2,TRBV2,TRBJ2-2,NA,CASSVRGAGELFF,TGTGCCAGCAGTGTTCGGGGGGCCGGGGAGCTGTTTTTT
NA,TRBV7-3,TRBJ1-1,NA,CASSLTGSNTEAFF,TGTGCCAGCAGCTTAACGGGGTCAAACACTGAAGCTTTCTTT
NA,TRBV25-1,TRBJ1-1,NA,CASSESGAHLNTEAFF,TGTGCCAGCAGTGAGTCGGGGGCACACTTGAACACTGAAGCTTTCTTT
NA,TRBV6-5,TRBJ2-3,NA,CASRELGAGTDTQYF,TGTGCCAGCAGGGAATTAGGAGCTGGCACAGATACGCAGTATTTT
NA,TRBV27,TRBJ1-2,once,CASSLGRAGYGYTF,TGTGCCAGCAGTTTAGGTAGGGCTGGCTATGGCTACACCTTC
NA,TRBV7-9,TRBJ1-1,few,CASSPPGTSNTEAFF,TGTGCCAGCAGCCCCCCAGGGACGTCGAACACTGAAGCTTTCTTT
TRBD2,TRBV5-1,TRBJ2-7,NA,CASSRSGGTYEQYF,TGCGCCAGCAGCCGTAGCGGGGGGACCTACGAGCAGTACTTC
NA,TRBV13,TRBJ1-1,NA,CASSLVGGDTEAFF,TGTGCCAGCAGCTTAGTCGGGGGAGACACTGAAGCTTTCTTT
TRBD1,TRBV28,TRBJ1-1,NA,CASRDRSGTEAFF,TGTGCCAGCAGGGACAGGTCCGGCACTGAAGCTTTCTTT
NA,TRBV4-3,TRBJ2-7,few,CASSQVVGQGEQYF,TGCGCCAGCAGCCAAGTGGTCGGACAAGGCGAGCAGTACTTC
NA,TRBV27,TRBJ1-1,NA,CASSSGTEAFF,TGTGCCAGCAGTTCGGGCACTGAAGCTTTCTTT
NA,TRBV15,TRBJ1-1,NA,CATSRDDPVNTEAFF,TGTGCCACCAGCAGAGACGACCCCGTGAACACTGAAGCTTTCTTT
NA,TRBV15,TRBJ2-6,once,CATSRVAGAPSGANVLTF,TGTGCCACCAGCAGAGTGGCGGGGGCCCCATCGGGGGCCAACGTCCTGACTTTC
NA,TRBV27,TRBJ2-7,NA,CATWEQGSPYEQYF,TGTGCCACGTGGGAACAGGGATCTCCCTACGAGCAGTACTTC
NA,TRBV18,TRBJ1-3,NA,CASSPIDVSSGNTIYF,TGTGCCAGCTCACCTATTGACGTATCCTCTGGAAACACCATATATTTT
NA,TRBV6-5,TRBJ1-1,once,CASTLGPRNTEAFF,TGTGCCAGCACCCTCGGACCCAGGAACACTGAAGCTTTCTTT
TRBD1,TRBV7-6,TRBJ1-2,NA,CASSLAPGTGSYGYTF,TGTGCCAGCAGCTTAGCCCCCGGGACAGGGAGTTATGGCTACACCTTC
TRBD1,TRBV9,TRBJ1-2,once,CASSPQTGGFYGYTF,TGTGCCAGCAGCCCCCAGACAGGGGGTTTTTATGGCTACACCTTC
TRBD2,TRBV6-5,TRBJ2-7,few,CASSYSTSGEGEQYF,TGTGCCAGCAGTTACTCGACTAGCGGGGAGGGCGAGCAGTACTTC
NA,TRBV6-1,TRBJ2-3,once,CASSQSQVPDTQYF,TGTGCCAGCAGCCAGTCACAGGTTCCAGATACGCAGTATTTT
NA,TRBV13,TRBJ2-1,NA,CASSLGRAGWGEQFF,TGTGCCAGCAGCTTAGGCCGGGCAGGGTGGGGTGAGCAGTTCTTC
TRBD1,TRBV7-2,TRBJ2-7,NA,CASSPAGTGWYEQYF,TGTGCCAGCAGCCCGGCCGGGACAGGTTGGTACGAGCAGTACTTC
NA,TRBV18,TRBJ2-3,NA,CASQPGSQGRIGTQYF,TGTGCCAGCCAACCAGGCTCGCAGGGGCGGATCGGGACGCAGTATTTT
TRBD1,TRBV9,TRBJ2-5,NA,CASSARQGARETQYF,TGTGCCAGCAGCGCTCGACAGGGGGCAAGGGAGACCCAGTACTTC
TRBD2,TRBV18,TRBJ2-7,NA,CASSPGERGVYEQYF,TGTGCCAGCTCACCAGGGGAGCGGGGGGTCTACGAGCAGTACTTC
NA,TRBV29-1,TRBJ1-5,few,CSVTTTSQGNQPQHF,TGCAGCGTTACGACGACCTCCCAGGGTAATCAGCCCCAGCATTTT
NA,TRBV7-2,TRBJ2-5,NA,CASSSEETQYF,TGTGCCAGCAGCTCAGAAGAGACCCAGTACTTC
TRBD1,TRBV30,TRBJ1-2,NA,CAWIYRDRGQENGYTF,TGTGCCTGGATCTACCGGGACAGGGGGCAGGAAAATGGCTACACCTTC
NA,TRBV7-3,TRBJ1-1,NA,CASSSQPNTEAFF,TGTGCCAGCAGCTCCCAGCCGAACACTGAAGCTTTCTTT
TRBD1,TRBV16,TRBJ1-3,NA,CASSQVRTGGLGNTIYF,TGTGCCAGCAGCCAAGTCCGGACAGGGGGACTTGGAAACACCATATATTTT
TRBD1,TRBV5-4,TRBJ2-1,NA,CASSPGDRPYNEQFF,TGTGCCAGCAGCCCTGGGGACAGGCCTTACAATGAGCAGTTCTTC
TRBD2,TRBV28,TRBJ2-1,NA,CASTFGGTETYNEQFF,TGTGCCAGCACTTTCGGGGGGACGGAGACCTACAATGAGCAGTTCTTC